Detailed here is one T cell receptor beta chain. Its antigen target is currently unknown. No much larger clone exists at a distance of one base, and base qualities are not known. The identical CDR3 is also encoded by other nucleotide sequences in the sample. V is pared back by 4 bases and J by 1 base, with 9 bases lying between the germline termini. The CDR3 measures 14 amino acids from cysteine to phenylalanine. The kept DNA is CDR3 alone, 42 bases in frame from the first base. Sequences SGHRS (CDR1) and YFSETQ (CDR2) are obtained from the germline V gene. The sample originates from a study of shared clonotypes between healthy human individuals (dated by TCRdb to 2020 to 2022). Turning to the overall study: A few men and a couple of women, aged 18 to 49 years, made up the cohort. Per donor, three plates each were used for CD4 naive and CD4 memory, two for CD8 naive, and one for CD8 memory. The study deeply sequenced blood TCR repertoires of several healthy adults to estimate repertoire size and the extent of clonotype sharing between individuals. Libraries were prepared and TCR repertoires were sequenced by different laboratories using diverse techniques, in order to increase sequencing depth and limit assay-specific biases. Per donor, leukapheresis produced somewhere between about 0.9 and 9.5 billion PBMCs. The investigation overall reported the following: Naive subsets generally had larger estimated clonotype richness than memory subsets did. Rarefaction of sorted-subset datasets indicated incomplete sequencing despite the large sequencing depth. About 5% of naive CD4, 3.5% of naive CD8, 2.3% of memory CD4, and approximately 0.4% of memory CD8 clonotypes were shared across a handful of donors. Because the study included only a small number of donors, the genetic and exposure-history diversity represented was limited. Pairwise subsampling led to the expectation that sequencing depth would affect the degree of clonotype sharing among donors. Compared with non-shared clonotypes, the clonotypes found in all four sorted-subset donors had higher generation probabilities. Sampling was limited to blood, and TCR repertoires in tissue likely differ from TCR repertoires in blood.

TCR CDR3 regions were amplified from genomic DNA by multiplex PCR using the deep immunoSEQ assay. Genomic DNA extracted from each cell subset was distributed evenly over all wells of several immunoSEQ 96-well plates, and each plate served as one replicate. For sorted subsets, roughly 200 ng of genomic DNA, equivalent to roughly 30,000 T cell genomes, went into each replicate PCR. Purified libraries were measured with a Qubit 3.0 fluorometer, size-checked on a Bioanalyzer 2100, and measured again with the KAPA Library Quantification kit. Every immunoSEQ 96-well plate was sequenced on a dedicated single-read 150-cycle Illumina NextSeq 550 flow cell. As for how the authors treated the data: Because the immunoSEQ output included only junctional sequences and no quality scores, the filtering could not be the same as the filtering used for full-length reads. To assign V/J genes and CDR3, sequences were annotated using PyIR, a Python wrapper for IgBLAST v1.9, with IMGT germline references. Any read was removed if the V/J assignment was weak (E-value above 1e-6), the CDR3 was missing, or the read contained stop codons, out-of-frame junctions, or ambiguous translated residues. A V3J clonotype was defined by an identical inferred V gene, J gene, and CDR3 amino acid sequence. To compute the percentage overlap between repertoires, the number of shared unique clonotypes was divided by the size of the smaller repertoire. RTK rarefaction, the Chao1 estimator, and Recon v2.1 estimates of unobserved clonotypes were used to assess repertoire richness. For all TCRbeta clonotypes obtained by the gDNA method from a handful of donors, generation probabilities were computed with OLGA. TCRdb obtained this table from immuneACCESS and retained in-frame rearrangements with V and J assigned. These tables miss some clones; where compared with another copy, unresolved V genes account for less than half of the shortfall, and the remainder is unexplained. The V and J calls and clone size were taken over from that table, and D and trimming were inferred from the DNA. A total of some 1 million clones appear in this sample, 65% to 80% of them only once. 1.4% of the sample comes from the top ten.

Donors were healthy HIV-negative adults with no recently reported acute infections or vaccinations. Only Caucasian adults living in Nashville, Tennessee, USA were represented among the donors. Magnetic negative selection was used to enrich CD4+ T cells, after which naive cells were positively selected on CD45RA and the negative fraction became the memory subset. Blood was obtained by leukapheresis, after which PBMCs were separated by Ficoll-Histopaque density gradient centrifugation and cryopreserved in liquid nitrogen vapor phase. Analytical flow cytometry was used to check the purity and quantity of every magnetically sorted T cell population. Genomic DNA was isolated from each sorted fraction and quantified by UV absorbance on a Nanodrop 2000c.

The sequence links TRBV5-1 to TRBJ1-3; the D region possibly corresponds to TRBD1 (5 bases align). The TCR comes from a man aged 18 to 30 in good health. The material sequenced was memory CD4+ T cells sorted from blood. The cell subset or site label, as the study defines it: CD45RA-negative fraction. The DNA reads as follows: TGCGCCAGCAGCGGTGGGGGGTCTGGAAACACCATATATTTT. This is translated as CASSGGGSGNTIYF.